The clone carrying this TCR beta chain was recorded a few times. Its antigen is currently unknown. TCRdb called the 5' RACE reads again in MiXCR, with one record for every CDR3 protein. The data show hundreds of thousands of distinct CDR3 sequences, with 25% to 30% seen just once and roughly 12% held by the top ten. This specimen belongs to a study of T-cell memory formation after mild COVID-19. General study results and limits: Most CD4+ clones that shrank were in CM and EM, while CD8+ ones turned up in EMRA.

Trimming left V 5 bases short and J 2 bases short, with 34 bases between. The germline V gene encodes CDR1 SEHNR and CDR2 FQNEAQ (reference sequence). The CDR3 has 22 residues. This TCR came from an adult woman who had mild COVID-19 (a few samples of this study predate the infection). Cell type and time point are not known. The genes are TRBV7-9 and TRBJ1-3; TRBD1 is a possible D gene (5 bases). Specimen: PBMCs or a T cell subset sorted from them (not recorded which). The CDR3 DNA is TGTGCCAGCAGCCCTCGTGTGACCTACCACGGCCTGGCTCCAGGGCCTGGAAACACCATATATTTT. Protein sequence: CASSPRVTYHGLAPGPGNTIYF.